These 16 T cell receptor beta chains were all obtained from the same sample, sequenced in a study of blood T cell repertoires in COVID-19. Sequenced by immunoSEQ multiplex PCR; TCRdb stores in-frame clones only, minus some. The data show about 56,000 clones, around four fifths seen once. The sample taken for sequencing was peripheral blood. The receptor source for this set is a woman aged 80 or older with acute or convalescent COVID-19.

The chain couples TRBV5-6 to TRBJ1-3; possibly TRBD1 for D (5 bases). The CDR3 extends over 15 amino acids. Germline lookup yields CDR1 SGHDT and CDR2 YYEEEE. The ends were cut back, 4 bases at V and 2 bases at J, with 13 bases in the middle. The CDR3 nucleotides are TGTGCCAGCAGCCTCCTGGCGACAGCTGGAAACACCATATATTTT. This gives the protein CASSLLATAGNTIYF. Combining the CDR3 with reference TRBV5-6 and TRBJ1-3 gives the whole variable domain DAGVTQSPTHLIKTRGQQVTLRCSPKSGHDTVSWYQQALGQGPQFIFQYYEEEERQRGNFPDRFSGHQFPNYSSELNVNALLLGDSALYLCASSLLATAGNTIYFGEGSWLTVV.

This chain connects TRBV19 to TRBJ1-1; TRBD1 might be the D (6 bases). The CDR3 contains 14 residues. Germline lookup yields CDR1 LNHDA and CDR2 SQIVND (reference sequence). V lost 7 bases and J 1 base, leaving 13 bases between the germline ends. For the CDR3, the DNA is TGTGCCAGTAAAACAGGGAGGGCGAACACTGAAGCTTTCTTT. Residues: CASKTGRANTEAFF.

The rearrangement joins TRBV5-4 to TRBJ2-1; D is unclear. This CDR3 region has 15 residues. Germline V lookup: CDR1 SGHNT, CDR2 YYREEE (reference sequence). V was clipped by 4 bases and J by 3 bases, with 14 bases between them. Here the CDR3 DNA reads TGTGCCAGCAGCGTCAGACTTACCAACTACAATGAGCAGTTCTTC. This codes for CASSVRLTNYNEQFF.

The chain couples TRBV4-1 to TRBJ2-7, with TRBD1 identical over 7 bases. The CDR3 is 15 amino acids. The V gene's germline CDR1 is MGHRA and CDR2 YSYEKL. Trimming removed 2 bases from V and 4 bases from J; junction bases left unmatched: 8. The CDR3 nucleotides are TGCGCCAGCAGCCAAACGGGGACAGTCAGGTACGAGCAGTACTTC. It translates to CASSQTGTVRYEQYF.

In DNA form, the CDR3 reads TGTGCCAGCGGACTCGGGACTAGCGGGGGTAGGGAGTTCTTC. Translating gives CASGLGTSGGREFF. The chain couples TRBV27 to TRBJ2-1; TRBD2 matches at 14 bases. Germline V lookup: CDR1 MNHEY, CDR2 SMNVEV (reference sequence). Trimming at V came to 8 bases and at J to 14 bases, leaving 11 bases not matched to a gene. The CDR3 extends over 14 amino acids.

The rearrangement joins TRBV5-1 to TRBJ1-4; TRBD1 agrees at 9 bases. The CDR3 loop spans 16 amino acids. V lost 1 base, J lost 8 bases, and 9 bases stayed unmatched. CDR1 and CDR2 from the germline V gene are SGHRS and YFSETQ. The CDR3 coding sequence is TGCGCCAGCAGCTTGTCCCTCGGGACAGGGACCGAAAAACTGTTTTTT. Encoded protein: CASSLSLGTGTEKLFF.

V usage is TRBV2 and J usage is TRBJ1-4, with no clear D. CDR1 is SNHLY, CDR2 FYNNEI, per germline. Trimming removed 6 bases from V and 7 bases from J, with 12 bases in between. This CDR3 has 13 amino acids. CDR3: CASRAFGAEKLFF. The CDR3 DNA is TGTGCCAGCAGGGCCTTTGGAGCTGAAAAACTGTTTTTT.

A few counts support this clone. The chain combines TRBV9 with TRBJ1-1; tentatively, D is TRBD1 (6 bases). CDR1 SGDLS and CDR2 YYNGEE come from the germline V gene. V was trimmed by 3 bases and J by 1 base, leaving 13 bases between them. CDR3 size: 15 residues. As DNA, the CDR3 is TGTGCCAGCAGCGCATTTAGCAGGGGGAACACTGAAGCTTTCTTT. The encoded protein is CASSAFSRGNTEAFF.

CDR3 sequence reads: CASSDAGQGSGQPQHF. The DNA of the CDR3 is TGTGCCAGCAGTGATGCGGGACAGGGGTCAGGCCAGCCCCAGCATTTT. The chain joins TRBV25-1 to TRBJ1-5, with TRBD1 identical over 10 bases. In germline, CDR1 is MGHDK, CDR2 SYGVNS. This CDR3 is 16 amino acids long. Losses at the gene ends were 3 bases for V and 7 bases for J; bases not matched to a gene: 9.

This clone is a singleton in its sample. The chain employs TRBV5-5 and TRBJ2-7; 8 bases map to TRBD1. The J segment lost 6 bases and the V segment lost 1 base, leaving 6 bases of the junction unmatched. Germline V gene lookup returns CDR1 SGHKS and CDR2 YYEKEE (reference sequence). This CDR3 has 14 amino acids. CDR3 amino acids: CASSLLGTGPEQYF. The CDR3 DNA reads TGTGCCAGCAGCTTGTTGGGGACAGGACCCGAGCAGTACTTC.

The chain carries TRBV3-1 (or the pseudogene TRBV3-2) and TRBJ2-3; D is perhaps TRBD2 (5 bases). The CDR3 spans 14 residues. Germline CDR1 LGHDT, CDR2 YNNKEL (reference sequence). V was trimmed by 3 bases and J by 8 bases, leaving 15 bases between them. DNA of the CDR3: TGTGCCAGCAGCCAGGACGGGTGGGAGCTTACGCAGTATTTT. Translation: CASSQDGWELTQYF.

For the CDR3, the DNA is TGTGCCAGCAGCCCCCTTATTAACGGCAAAAACATTCAGTACTTC. It yields the protein CASSPLINGKNIQYF. The chain employs TRBV7-9 and TRBJ2-4; D gene unclear. Germline assignment: CDR1 SEHNR and CDR2 FQNEAQ (reference sequence). CDR3 length: 15 amino acids. V lost 5 bases to trimming and J lost 3 bases, with 14 bases between them.

CDR3 bases: TGTGCCAGCAGCCAGGGACAGGTGAACACTGAAGCTTTCTTT. Its translation: CASSQGQVNTEAFF. The chain carries TRBV5-4 and TRBJ1-1, with 8 bases fitting TRBD1. Germline V gene lookup returns CDR1 SGHNT and CDR2 YYREEE (reference sequence). There are 14 residues in the CDR3. V was clipped by 4 bases and J by 0 bases; unmatched bases: 2.

This clone occurred once. The genes are TRBV7-3 and TRBJ2-2; a possible D gene is TRBD1 (5 bases). Germline V gives CDR1 SGHTA, CDR2 FQGTGA. The CDR3 runs to 16 residues. Trimming removed 1 base from V and 1 base from J, with 10 bases in between. The CDR3 DNA is TGTGCCAGCAGCTTAATGGCAACAGGGAACACCGGGGAGCTGTTTTTT. This translates into CASSLMATGNTGELFF.

In its sample, this clone was seen a few times. This CDR3 reads CASSLAWTGWKGNTIYF. The CDR3 DNA is TGTGCCAGTAGCTTGGCCTGGACAGGGTGGAAAGGAAACACCATATATTTT. V and J are TRBV19 and TRBJ1-3, with 8 bases identical to TRBD1. Germline V gene lookup returns CDR1 LNHDA and CDR2 SQIVND (reference sequence). The CDR3 consists of 17 residues. The trim removed 6 bases at V and 4 bases at J, leaving 14 bases unmatched.

This chain uses TRBV15 with TRBJ2-7, with TRBD2 matching 12 bases. Germline CDR1 LNHNV, CDR2 YYDKDF (reference sequence). With 1 base clipped from V and 13 bases from J, the junction kept 8 bases outside the gene matches. CDR3 length: 14 residues. The CDR3 protein is CATSRVVLAGGLYF. CDR3 in DNA: TGTGCCACCAGCAGAGTTGTACTAGCGGGGGGCCTCTACTTC.